This T cell receptor beta chain derives from a study of cytomegalovirus exposure and HLA in healthy donors. Overall study context: Within an early data release were about 85 million unique TCRs drawn from HLA-typed donors. Study-wide findings and caveats: Later analysis reportedly placed an Asian-associated ancestry cluster below the roughly 640-donor mean in N-insertions. Rarity characterized most TCR sequences, yet some public TCRs appeared in many donors.

Researchers ran the PCR with 60 Vbeta and 13 Jbeta primers. Sequencing was performed with immunoSEQ multiplex PCR; in TCRdb, only in-frame clones are kept and a portion is missing. The sample contains some 100,000 clones, about 80% of which appear only once. V shed 3 bases, J shed 6 bases, and the junction held 6 bases outside the gene matches. Germline assignment: CDR1 SGHNT and CDR2 YYREEE (reference sequence). The CDR3 extends over 13 amino acids. A note on this clone: The antigen is undetermined.

Sample: PBMCs. This sequence was found in a female donor in good health and CMV-seropositive. The chain has TRBV5-4 and TRBJ2-7; TRBD2 matches at 7 bases. As DNA, the CDR3 is TGTGCCAGCAGCTCCGGACTAGTCCGCGAGCAGTACTTC. Translating it yields CASSSGLVREQYF.